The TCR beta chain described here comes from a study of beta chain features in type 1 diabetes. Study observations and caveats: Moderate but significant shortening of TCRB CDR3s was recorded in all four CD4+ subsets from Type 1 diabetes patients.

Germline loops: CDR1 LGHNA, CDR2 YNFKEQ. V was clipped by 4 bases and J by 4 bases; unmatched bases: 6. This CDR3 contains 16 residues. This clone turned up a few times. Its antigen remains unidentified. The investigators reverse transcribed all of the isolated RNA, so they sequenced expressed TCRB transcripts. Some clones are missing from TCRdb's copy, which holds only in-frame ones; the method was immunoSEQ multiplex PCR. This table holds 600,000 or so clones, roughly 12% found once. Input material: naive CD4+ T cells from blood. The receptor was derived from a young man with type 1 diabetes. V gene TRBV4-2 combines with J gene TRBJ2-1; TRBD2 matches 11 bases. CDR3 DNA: TGTGCCAGCAGCCGGGCGCTAGCGGGGGGTTACAATGAGCAGTTCTTC. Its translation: CASSRALAGGYNEQFF.